This note documents a single T cell receptor beta chain sequence. Its antigen is undetermined. The sample belongs to a study of PD-1 blockade in classical Hodgkin lymphoma. As for the study in general: It was nivolumab at 3 mg/kg, given intravenously every 2 weeks, that patients received.

Overall study findings and caveats: Why repertoires differed is undefined; disease activity or prior therapy possibly contributed. Complete responders showed a baseline diversity that resembled the diversity of newly diagnosed patients. A significant rise in TCR diversity was seen by C4D1 for CD4+ cells but not for CD8+ cells.

From germline, CDR1 is WSHSY and CDR2 SAAADI. Unmatched junction bases numbered 4, after V lost 4 bases and J lost 3 bases. The CDR3 has 14 amino acids. Brentuximab vedotin exposure varied among the patients, all of whom had relapsed after autologous stem cell transplantation. The repertoire was sequenced with immunoSEQ multiplex PCR; TCRdb's copy has only in-frame clones and lacks some. Of under 20,000 clones detected, 82% appear once; the ten largest clones hold around 25%. The V and J genes are TRBV10-2 and TRBJ1-1, with 8 bases matching TRBD1. The starting material was peripheral blood mononuclear cells (PBMCs), obtained before the second cycle of nivolumab. This sequence originates from a human donor with classical Hodgkin lymphoma. CDR3 coding DNA: TGCGCCAGCAGTGTAGACAGGGGAGACACTGAAGCTTTCTTT. It specifies CASSVDRGDTEAFF.